Listed below are T cell receptor beta chains from one sample, sequenced in a study of T cell responses to AZD1222 COVID-19 vaccine. The repertoire was sequenced with immunoSEQ multiplex PCR; TCRdb's copy has only in-frame clones and lacks some. The sample consists of about 150,000 clones, over 70% of them appearing once. Material: peripheral blood, obtained 28 days after the second AZD1222 dose. The receptors stem from an adult who received the AZD1222 COVID-19 vaccine. The CDR3 runs from the conserved cysteine through the conserved F or W. The D gene is left open where the match is weak. Clone size appears in some rows only: once, few, many, or a class for an expanded clone.

D gene | J gene | clone size | V gene | CDR3 DNA | CDR3 protein
NA | TRBJ2-7 | NA | TRBV19 | TGTGCCAGTAGTCCGGGCCAGTACTGGGGGTCCTACGAGCAGTACTTC | CASSPGQYWGSYEQYF
NA | TRBJ1-6 | NA | TRBV28 | TGTGCCAGCAGTCCGCCCAGACAGGCTATTAGTTCACCCCTCCACTTT | CASSPPRQAISSPLHF
NA | TRBJ1-4 | NA | TRBV3-1/TRBV3-2 | TGTGCCAGCAGCCACCGGATTACAGAGAGGAGAGAAAAACTGTTTTTT | CASSHRITERREKLFF
NA | TRBJ1-5 | NA | TRBV10-3 | TGTGCCATCAGTGAAGGGGAGCGCTCGACGCAGCCCCAGCATTTT | CAISEGERSTQPQHF
TRBD2 | TRBJ2-1 | NA | TRBV7-3 | TGTGCCAGCAGCTTGCGCGCGGGACTAGCGGGAGGGCTCAATGAGCAGTTCTTC | CASSLRAGLAGGLNEQFF
TRBD2 | TRBJ2-1 | NA | TRBV7-3 | TGTGCCAGCAGCTCCGGGGGGGCCTACAATGAGCAGTTCTTC | CASSSGGAYNEQFF
NA | TRBJ1-2 | NA | TRBV27 | TGTGCCAGCAGTTTCCTCGGAAGTGGCTACACCTTC | CASSFLGSGYTF
TRBD1 | TRBJ1-6 | NA | TRBV7-8 | TGTGCCAGCAGCGCCCTTGACAGGGGGCATAATTCACCCCTCCACTTT | CASSALDRGHNSPLHF
TRBD2 | TRBJ2-5 | NA | TRBV20-1 | TGCAGTGCTAGTTCGGGACTAGCGGGAGGGGTGGAGACCCAGTACTTC | CSASSGLAGGVETQYF
NA | TRBJ1-4 | NA | TRBV11-2 | TGTGCCAGCAGCTTAGAGACTTTGGGGGAAAAACTGTTTTTT | CASSLETLGEKLFF
NA | TRBJ2-7 | NA | TRBV5-1 | TGCGCCAGCAGCTCACGACAGGGAGGCTACGAGCAGTACTTC | CASSSRQGGYEQYF
TRBD1 | TRBJ1-2 | once | TRBV4-1 | TGCGCCAGCAGCCAAGCTGTAGACAGGGCCGTCTATGGCTACACCTTC | CASSQAVDRAVYGYTF
NA | TRBJ1-1 | NA | TRBV28 | TGTGCCAGCAGGGGGCCGCGAACTGAAGCTTTCTTT | CASRGPRTEAFF
NA | TRBJ2-5 | NA | TRBV5-1 | TGCGCCAGCAGCTTGGTGGGAGCGCGCCAAGAGACCCAGTACTTC | CASSLVGARQETQYF
NA | TRBJ1-6 | NA | TRBV7-3 | TGTGCCAGCAGCCCCGGGACCGGAGAGTCACCCCTCCACTTT | CASSPGTGESPLHF
NA | TRBJ2-2 | NA | TRBV6-5 | TGTGCCAGCAGATCACCAGGGAGGACCGGGGAGCTGTTTTTT | CASRSPGRTGELFF
NA | TRBJ1-1 | NA | TRBV7-2 | TGTGCCAGCAGCCGCAGAAATGGTCCGACTGAAGCTTTCTTT | CASSRRNGPTEAFF
NA | TRBJ2-2 | NA | TRBV6-2/TRBV6-3 | TGTGCCAGCAGTTACGGGACAACCAGGTCCACCGGGGAGCTGTTTTTT | CASSYGTTRSTGELFF
NA | TRBJ1-6 | NA | TRBV9 | TGTGCCAGCAGCGCCGGACCCAATTCACCCCTCCACTTT | CASSAGPNSPLHF
TRBD1 | TRBJ2-5 | few | TRBV5-4 | TGTGCCAGCAGCCCGGTTACAGGGGGCGCGGGGGAGACCCAGTACTTC | CASSPVTGGAGETQYF
TRBD2 | TRBJ2-7 | few | TRBV7-9 | TGTGCCAGCAGCTTAGCGGGGCCGACTAGCGGGAGGGTCTCCTACGAGCAGTACTTC | CASSLAGPTSGRVSYEQYF
NA | TRBJ2-7 | NA | TRBV5-1 | TGCGCCAGCAGCCCCCCGGGGCGGGCTGCCTACGAGCAGTACTTC | CASSPPGRAAYEQYF
TRBD2 | TRBJ2-7 | NA | TRBV6-5 | TGTGCCAGCAGGCGGGGACTAGCCTCCTACGAGCAGTACTTC | CASRRGLASYEQYF
NA | TRBJ1-6 | NA | TRBV18 | TGTGCCAGCTCAGGGGGTTTGAATTCACCCCTCCACTTT | CASSGGLNSPLHF
TRBD2 | TRBJ2-7 | NA | TRBV5-3 | TGTGCCAGAAGTCGGGGGGGTAGCCCCTACGAGCAGTACTTC | CARSRGGSPYEQYF
NA | TRBJ2-1 | NA | TRBV9 | TGTGCCAGCAGCGTAGAATGGCGGAGGTACAATGAGCAGTTCTTC | CASSVEWRRYNEQFF
NA | TRBJ2-7 | NA | TRBV5-1 | TGCGCCAGCAGCAACATAGACTACGAGCAGTACTTC | CASSNIDYEQYF
TRBD1 | TRBJ1-1 | NA | TRBV25-1 | TGTGCCAGCAGTGGCAGGGGGCGCACTGAAGCTTTCTTT | CASSGRGRTEAFF
NA | TRBJ2-7 | NA | TRBV21-1 | TGTGCCAGCAGCAAGGATTCCGGGACAGGGGGCGAGCAGTACTTC | CASSKDSGTGGEQYF
TRBD2 | TRBJ2-5 | once | TRBV6-2/TRBV6-3 | TGTGCCAGCAGTTACAGTCCTAGCGGGAAAGAGACCCAGTACTTC | CASSYSPSGKETQYF
TRBD2 | TRBJ2-2 | few | TRBV19 | TGTGCCAGTAGTATAGAGGGGACTAAAGGCGGGGAGCTGTTTTTT | CASSIEGTKGGELFF
TRBD1 | TRBJ1-5 | NA | TRBV6-5 | TGTGCCAGTAGGACAGGGCAGGGCCAGCCCCAGCATTTT | CASRTGQGQPQHF
TRBD1 | TRBJ1-6 | NA | TRBV30 | TGTGCCTGGGGGACGGGACAGGACAATTCACCCCTCCACTTT | CAWGTGQDNSPLHF
TRBD1 | TRBJ2-7 | NA | TRBV5-1 | TGCGCCAGCAGCTTGCCCGGGACAGTCTACGAGCAGTACTTC | CASSLPGTVYEQYF